A selection of T cell receptor beta chains follows, all from one sample in a study of cytomegalovirus exposure and HLA in healthy donors. Assay used: immunoSEQ multiplex PCR; TCRdb lists only in-frame clones, some missing. Counted here are some 190,000 clones, roughly 81% occurring once; the ten biggest clones make up 2% to 2.5%. The sequencing input was PBMCs. The receptors were sampled from a woman younger than 45 in good health and CMV-seropositive. The CDR3 runs from the conserved cysteine through the conserved F or W. D genes are given only for firm matches. A row's size may be missing; if present it is once, few, many or a size class.

D | J | size | V | CDR3 | DNA
. | TRBJ2-5 | . | TRBV5-1 | CASSLGAVNQETQYF | TGCGCCAGCAGCTTGGGAGCGGTAAACCAAGAGACCCAGTACTTC
TRBD1 | TRBJ1-3 | . | TRBV7-2 | CASSFFPGPRQGMGNTIYF | TGTGCCAGCAGCTTCTTTCCGGGGCCAAGACAGGGGATGGGAAACACCATATATTTT
. | TRBJ2-7 | . | TRBV30 | CAWSVQGGPYEQYF | TGTGCCTGGAGTGTACAAGGAGGGCCCTACGAGCAGTACTTC
TRBD2 | TRBJ2-3 | . | TRBV29-1 | CSVGSGLAGGTDTQYF | TGCAGCGTTGGCTCCGGACTAGCGGGAGGGACAGATACGCAGTATTTT
. | TRBJ2-7 | . | TRBV7-2 | CASSLAERVGEQYF | TGTGCCAGCAGCTTAGCGGAGAGGGTTGGCGAGCAGTACTTC
. | TRBJ1-1 | . | TRBV28 | CASSPPTALRAFF | TGTGCCAGCAGTCCACCGACAGCCCTGCGGGCTTTCTTT
. | TRBJ2-7 | . | TRBV7-2 | CASSLAIGSGNEQYF | TGTGCCAGCAGCTTGGCTATTGGGAGCGGAAACGAGCAGTACTTC
. | TRBJ1-2 | few | TRBV11-2 | CASSSTGTPYGYTF | TGTGCCAGCAGTTCAACCGGGACACCGTATGGCTACACCTTC
. | TRBJ2-6 | . | TRBV9 | CASSVAGSSGANVLTF | TGTGCCAGCAGCGTAGCTGGCAGTTCTGGGGCCAACGTCCTGACTTTC
. | TRBJ2-7 | few | TRBV18 | CASSPTQGYEQYF | TGTGCCAGCTCACCAACACAGGGATACGAGCAGTACTTC
. | TRBJ1-6 | few | TRBV25-1 | CASSENLYRGSPLHF | TGTGCCAGCAGTGAGAATTTGTATCGAGGTTCACCCCTCCACTTT
. | TRBJ2-6 | . | TRBV28 | CASSLAGLGGANVLTF | TGTGCCAGCAGTTTGGCAGGGCTGGGTGGGGCCAACGTCCTGACTTTC
TRBD1 | TRBJ2-7 | . | TRBV28 | CASSLSHEGAPYEQYF | TGTGCCAGCAGTTTATCCCATGAGGGGGCCCCCTACGAGCAGTACTTC
TRBD2 | TRBJ2-5 | . | TRBV4-3 | CASSQVVNTGTSGKETQYF | TGCGCCAGCAGCCAAGTGGTAAACACCGGGACTAGCGGAAAAGAGACCCAGTACTTC
. | TRBJ2-1 | . | TRBV5-4 | CASSLEGVGYNEQFF | TGTGCCAGCAGCTTGGAGGGGGTCGGCTACAATGAGCAGTTCTTC
TRBD2 | TRBJ2-1 | few | TRBV4-2 | CASSQEPGGGYNEQFF | TGTGCCAGCAGCCAAGAACCGGGAGGAGGATACAATGAGCAGTTCTTC
. | TRBJ2-7 | . | TRBV5-1 | CASSLGPDASYEQYF | TGCGCCAGCAGCTTGGGGCCAGATGCTTCCTACGAGCAGTACTTC
TRBD2 | TRBJ2-1 | . | TRBV5-4 | CASRQPGLAGNEQFF | TGTGCCAGCAGACAACCGGGACTAGCGGGTAATGAGCAGTTCTTC
TRBD1 | TRBJ1-2 | . | TRBV7-8 | CASSSGTGPNYGYTF | TGTGCCAGCAGCTCCGGGACAGGGCCCAACTATGGCTACACCTTC
. | TRBJ2-1 | . | TRBV7-2 | CASSLVGESYNEQFF | TGTGCCAGCAGCTTAGTAGGGGAATCCTACAATGAGCAGTTCTTC
TRBD1 | TRBJ2-7 | . | TRBV30 | CAWSVGQGYEQYF | TGTGCCTGGAGTGTGGGACAGGGTTACGAGCAGTACTTC
. | TRBJ1-1 | . | TRBV2 | CASRAPNTEAFF | TGTGCCAGCAGGGCCCCAAACACTGAAGCTTTCTTT
TRBD2 | TRBJ2-7 | . | TRBV7-2 | CASSLETSSPEQYF | TGTGCCAGCAGCTTAGAGACTAGCTCTCCCGAGCAGTACTTC
. | TRBJ2-3 | . | TRBV7-9 | CASTYGLSGDTQYF | TGTGCCAGCACCTATGGACTCAGCGGGGATACGCAGTATTTT
TRBD1 | TRBJ2-7 | few | TRBV30 | CAWRVTGVYEQYF | TGTGCCTGGAGGGTGACAGGGGTGTACGAGCAGTACTTC
. | TRBJ2-7 | . | TRBV4-2 | CASSQDRRLADFYEQYF | TGTGCCAGCAGCCAAGATCGGCGGCTCGCCGATTTTTACGAGCAGTACTTC
TRBD2 | TRBJ2-7 | . | TRBV30 | CAWGAGGRGTYEQYF | TGTGCCTGGGGGGCGGGAGGGAGGGGAACCTACGAGCAGTACTTC
TRBD2 | TRBJ2-1 | few | TRBV15 | CATSRRTSGNKQFF | TGTGCCACCAGCAGACGGACTAGCGGGAACAAGCAGTTCTTC
TRBD1 | TRBJ2-2 | few | TRBV7-3 | CASSQTGGRTGELFF | TGTGCCAGCAGCCAAACAGGGGGCAGAACCGGGGAGCTGTTTTTT
TRBD1 | TRBJ2-7 | once | TRBV5-1 | CASSLHRQGAGDEQYF | TGCGCCAGCAGCCTGCACCGACAGGGGGCGGGTGACGAGCAGTACTTC
TRBD1 | TRBJ1-4 | once | TRBV4-1 | CASSQTGTEEGKLFF | TGCGCCAGCAGCCAGACCGGGACAGAGGAGGGAAAACTGTTTTTT
TRBD2 | TRBJ2-7 | . | TRBV5-4 | CASSLPGSSGYYEQYF | TGTGCCAGCAGCTTGCCCGGATCTAGCGGCTACTACGAGCAGTACTTC
TRBD1 | TRBJ2-3 | . | TRBV9 | CASSTRDREYTQYF | TGTGCCAGCAGCACCCGGGACAGGGAATATACGCAGTATTTT
TRBD1 | TRBJ2-1 | . | TRBV7-9 | CASSLVPGQGRNEQFF | TGTGCCAGCAGCTTAGTTCCGGGACAGGGACGAAATGAGCAGTTCTTC
TRBD1 | TRBJ1-2 | . | TRBV7-9 | CASSFGQGAGYGYTF | TGTGCCAGCAGCTTCGGACAGGGGGCGGGGTATGGCTACACCTTC